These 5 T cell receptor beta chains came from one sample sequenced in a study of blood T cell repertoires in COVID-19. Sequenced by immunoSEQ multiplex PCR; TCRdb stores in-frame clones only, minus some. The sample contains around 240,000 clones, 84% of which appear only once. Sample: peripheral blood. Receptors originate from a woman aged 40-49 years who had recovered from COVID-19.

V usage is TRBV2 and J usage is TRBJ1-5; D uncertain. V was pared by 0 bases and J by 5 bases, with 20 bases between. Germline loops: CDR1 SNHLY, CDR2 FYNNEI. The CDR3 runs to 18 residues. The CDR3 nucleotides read TGTGCCAGCAGTGAAGCGTTCGCAGTAAAAGAGAGGGATCAGCCCCAGCATTTT. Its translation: CASSEAFAVKERDQPQHF.

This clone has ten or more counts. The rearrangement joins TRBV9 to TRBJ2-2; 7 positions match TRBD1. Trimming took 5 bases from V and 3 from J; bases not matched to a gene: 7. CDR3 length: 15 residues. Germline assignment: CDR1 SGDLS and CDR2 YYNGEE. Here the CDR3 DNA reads TGTGCCAGCAGGGGAGAGGGACAGCACACCGGGGAGCTGTTTTTT. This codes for CASRGEGQHTGELFF.

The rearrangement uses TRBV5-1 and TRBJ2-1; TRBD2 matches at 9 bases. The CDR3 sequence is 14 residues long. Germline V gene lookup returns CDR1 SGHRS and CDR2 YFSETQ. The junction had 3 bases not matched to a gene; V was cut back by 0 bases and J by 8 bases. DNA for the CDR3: TGCGCCAGCAGCTTGGTACTAGCGGGCGATGAGCAGTTCTTC. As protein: CASSLVLAGDEQFF.

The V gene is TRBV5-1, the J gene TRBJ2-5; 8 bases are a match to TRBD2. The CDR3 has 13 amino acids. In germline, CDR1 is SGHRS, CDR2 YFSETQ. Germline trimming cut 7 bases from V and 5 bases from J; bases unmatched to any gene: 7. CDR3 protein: CASAFGGEETQYF. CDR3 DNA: TGCGCCAGCGCATTCGGGGGGGAGGAGACCCAGTACTTC. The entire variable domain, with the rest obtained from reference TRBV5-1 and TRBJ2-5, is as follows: KAGVTQTPRYLIKTRGQQVTLSCSPISGHRSVSWYQQTPGQGLQFLFEYFSETQRNKGNFPGRFSGRQFSNSRSEMNVSTLELGDSALYLCASAFGGEETQYFGPGTRLLVL.

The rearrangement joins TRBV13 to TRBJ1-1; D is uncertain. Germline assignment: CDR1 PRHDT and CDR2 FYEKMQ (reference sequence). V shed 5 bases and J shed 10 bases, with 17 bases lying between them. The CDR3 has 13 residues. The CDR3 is CASSPQVPSRAFF. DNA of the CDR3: TGTGCCAGCAGCCCGCAGGTGCCATCAAGAGCTTTCTTT.